These 3 T cell receptor beta chains share one sample of origin, sequenced in a study of T cells in Graves' hyperthyroidism and ophthalmopathy. RNA transcripts were the template for amplifying TCR beta CDR3 regions. HTBI primers were employed in a first-round RT-PCR of the TCR CDR3. TCRdb re-called the multiplex PCR reads through MiXCR, storing one row per CDR3 protein. The sample lists roughly 420,000 distinct CDR3 sequences; roughly 13% were seen once. The sequencing sample was made of blood. These receptors originate from a woman aged 18 to 35 with Graves' hyperthyroidism.

This clonotype was recorded many times. This chain links TRBV28 with TRBJ1-5, with 7 bases matching TRBD1. V lost 5 bases to trimming and J lost 0 bases; unmatched junction nucleotides: 4. Per the germline V gene, CDR1 is MDHEN and CDR2 is SYDVKM. The CDR3 sequence is 15 residues long. CDR3 protein: CASSRQGGSNQPQHF. The CDR3 DNA is TGTGCCAGCAGTCGACAGGGTGGTAGCAATCAGCCCCAGCATTTT.

This sequence joins TRBV6-1 and TRBJ2-2; D unclear. Trimming took off 2 bases at V and 6 bases at J, with 10 bases between the two ends. This CDR3 is built from 14 residues. Germline assignment: CDR1 MNHNS and CDR2 SASEGT. CDR3 DNA: TGTGCCAGCAGTGAATTAGCTAACCCCGGGGAGCTGTTTTTT. Translated: CASSELANPGELFF.

About this clonotype: A clone one base away is much larger, so this may be a read error. J is TRBJ1-1 and V is TRBV7-8, with TRBD1 matching over 9 bases. CDR3 size: 18 residues. Per germline, CDR1 SGHVS and CDR2 FQNEAQ. Trimming at V came to 1 base and at J to 0 bases, leaving 9 bases not matched to a gene. CDR3 DNA: TGTGCCAGCAGCTTAGTAGCGACAGGGGGGTCTATGAACACTGAAGCTTTCTTT. Its protein product is CASSLVATGGSMNTEAFF.